This T cell receptor (beta chain) emerged from a study of shared clonotypes between healthy human individuals. The CDR3 covers 13 residues. Repertoires were generated with immunoSEQ multiplex PCR, while TCRdb's copy carries only in-frame clones and drops some. The table records hundreds of thousands of clones, roughly 79% of them present only once. Material: PBMCs. V gene TRBV21-1 combines with J gene TRBJ2-5; the tabulated D call, TRBD2, remains unverified against the DNA. The end of the DNA fits TRBJ2-7 better, so the J call may be wrong. TRBV21-1 is a pseudogene segment. The receptor was isolated from a woman in her thirties or forties in good health. Some clones in this sample may be carry-over from other donors' samples. The CDR3 sequence: CASSKGRGYEQYF. The CDR3 DNA reads as TGTGCCAGCAGCAAAGGGAGGGGCTACGAGCAGTACTTC.